Each of the 7 T cell receptor beta chains below was sequenced from the same sample in a study of metastatic and nonmetastatic thyroid tumors. Until they underwent thyroid surgery, no patient had received any treatment. TCRdb re-called the PCR reads via MiXCR. In the table there are about 20,000 clones, about a quarter of which are singletons. Input material: tumor tissue. The source is a female donor with papillary thyroid cancer or a benign thyroid nodule (not recorded which). Some clones in this sample may be carry-over from other donors' samples.

Points on this clone: A much larger clone differs from this one at a single base, so this may be a read error. This CDR3 is also generated by other DNA sequences in the sample. The CDR3 here is CASNSGISYERETQYF. The CDR3, as DNA: TGCGCCAGCAATAGCGGCATATCATACGAAAGAGAGACCCAGTACTTC. The rearrangement joins TRBV5-1 to TRBJ2-5, with D maybe TRBD2 (6 bases). Trimming stripped 6 bases from V and 4 bases from J, with 22 bases between. Germline assignment: CDR1 SGHRS and CDR2 YFSETQ. There are 16 residues in the CDR3.

The rearrangement uses TRBV2 and TRBJ2-7; TRBD2 might be the D (5 bases). The CDR3 spans 14 residues. Germline-derived CDR1 and CDR2 are SNHLY and FYNNEI. Trimming stripped 10 bases from V and 3 bases from J, with 19 bases between. The CDR3 spells CANQLVVKSYEQYF. The CDR3, as DNA: TGTGCCAACCAACTAGTGGTAAAGAGCTACGAGCAGTACTTC.

The rearrangement uses TRBV15 and TRBJ1-1; the match to TRBD1 covers 9 bases. CDR3 length: 13 residues. J lost 11 bases, V lost 5 bases, and 9 bases had no gene match. Germline lookup yields CDR1 LNHNV and CDR2 YYDKDF (reference sequence). The CDR3 spells CATSPRDRDPAFF. As DNA, the CDR3 is TGTGCCACCAGCCCCCGGGACAGGGACCCGGCTTTCTTT.

This clone was recorded a few times. The gene calls are TRBV20-1 and TRBJ1-6; 7 bases map to TRBD1. This CDR3 spans 14 amino acids. CDR1 and CDR2 (germline): DFQATT, SNEGSKA (reference sequence). Trimming at V came to 6 bases and at J to 7 bases, leaving 9 bases not matched to a gene. CDR3 bases: TGCAGTGCCCGGATCGGGACAGAAAATTCACCCCTCCACTTT. Translation: CSARIGTENSPLHF.

As for this clone: The germline gene is not matched at one end of the junction; a read error may be the cause. The chain carries TRBV20-1 and TRBJ1-2, with a weak D call TRBD1 (5 bases). Germline V lookup: CDR1 DFQATT, CDR2 SNEGSKA (reference sequence). The CDR3 loop spans 14 amino acids. CDR3 loop: CSAPGGGADSGYTF. The CDR3 coding sequence is TGCAGTGCCCCTGGGGGGGGAGCGGACTCTGGCTACACATTC.

This clone was recorded many times. One base away lies a much larger clone, so this may be a sequencing read error. This sequence joins TRBV20-1 and TRBJ2-7; D possibly corresponds to TRBD1 (6 bases). This CDR3 comprises 15 residues. The V gene's germline CDR1 is DFQATT and CDR2 SNEGSKA (reference sequence). The chain's CDR3 is CSARGSTGKYYGQYF. Here the CDR3 DNA reads TGCAGTGCTAGGGGCTCTACAGGGAAATACTACGGGCAGTACTTC.

As for this clone: This CDR3 is missing its conserved last phenylalanine or tryptophan, likely due to a read error. The V and J genes are TRBV7-6 and TRBJ2-6; no definite D call. The CDR3 covers 13 residues. Germline-derived CDR1 and CDR2 are SGHVS and FNYEAQ. The V end lost 5 bases, the J end lost 4 bases, and 6 bases lay between the germline ends. The CDR3 DNA reads TGTGCCAGCAGCACCACCGGGGCCAACGTCCTGACTTTA. This sequence encodes CASSTTGANVLTL.